This TCR beta chain was identified during a study of CD8 T cells in ankylosing spondylitis. Germline lookup yields CDR1 SGHRS and CDR2 YFSETQ. The CDR3 extends over 16 amino acids. V trimming: 0 bases; J trimming: 8 bases; junction bases outside the gene matches: 4. Study-level findings and limits: In reactive arthritis synovial fluid and blood, some motif variants had been reported before. Among TCR beta sequences, a motif of eight or nine highly homologous variants appeared characteristic of ankylosing spondylitis blood.

TCRdb independently ran MiXCR on the 5' RACE reads; one entry per CDR3 protein. The sample consists of approximately 540,000 distinct CDR3 sequences, about 13% of them appearing once. Concerning this clonotype itself: Its antigen is as yet unknown.

This TCR derives from a male donor with ankylosing spondylitis. This sequence joins TRBV5-1 and TRBJ1-6; 11 bases line up with TRBD1. The sequencing input was blood, either unsorted or a sorted T cell fraction (not recorded which). CDR3: CASSLVGQGADSPLHF. The CDR3 DNA reads TGCGCCAGCAGCTTGGTCGGACAGGGGGCAGATTCACCCCTCCACTTT.